A selection of T cell receptor beta chains follows, all from one sample in a study of OX40 agonist ivuxolimab in advanced cancers. Libraries were prepared by immunoSEQ multiplex PCR; TCRdb keeps only in-frame clonotypes and omits some of them. Of about 65,000 clones listed, approximately 89% are singletons. The sample consisted of CD4+ or CD8+ T cells sorted from blood, taken in a trial of the OX40 agonist ivuxolimab. These TCRs come from an adult with an advanced solid tumor such as melanoma, head and neck, liver or kidney cancer. Each CDR3 is given with its conserved first and last residue. Fields, in order: clone size, V gene, D gene, J gene, CDR3 DNA, CDR3 protein. The D gene is left open where the match is weak. Some rows have no size entry. The others give once, few or many, or a class for an expanded clone.

abundance: -; v_gene: TRBV6-1; d_gene: TRBD1; j_gene: TRBJ2-7; CDR3nt: TGTGCCAGCAGTTCCCTACAGGGGGCGGGTGAGCAGTACTTC; CDR3aa: CASSSLQGAGEQYF
abundance: -; v_gene: TRBV6-5; d_gene: TRBD1; j_gene: TRBJ2-5; CDR3nt: TGTGCCAGCAGTCCCTTCGACAGGGGAGAGACCCAGTACTTC; CDR3aa: CASSPFDRGETQYF
abundance: -; v_gene: TRBV5-5; d_gene: -; j_gene: TRBJ1-2; CDR3nt: TGTGCCAGCACCACGGGATTTCATGGCTACACCTTC; CDR3aa: CASTTGFHGYTF
abundance: -; v_gene: TRBV7-9; d_gene: -; j_gene: TRBJ1-1; CDR3nt: TGTGCCAGCAGCTTACAGTTGAACACTGAAGCTTTCTTT; CDR3aa: CASSLQLNTEAFF
abundance: -; v_gene: TRBV18; d_gene: TRBD1; j_gene: TRBJ2-7; CDR3nt: TGTGCCAGCTCACGGGGACAGGGGGGAACCTACGAGCAGTACTTC; CDR3aa: CASSRGQGGTYEQYF
abundance: few; v_gene: TRBV5-1; d_gene: -; j_gene: TRBJ1-2; CDR3nt: TGCGCCAGCAGCTTGATCCCTAGCTCCAGAGGCTATGGCTACACCTTC; CDR3aa: CASSLIPSSRGYGYTF
abundance: -; v_gene: TRBV7-2; d_gene: TRBD2; j_gene: TRBJ2-1; CDR3nt: TGTGCCAGCAGCTCACCAGCGGGGGTGAGTTACAATGAGCAGTTCTTC; CDR3aa: CASSSPAGVSYNEQFF
abundance: -; v_gene: TRBV6-1; d_gene: TRBD1; j_gene: TRBJ1-4; CDR3nt: TGTGCCAGCAGTGGAGGACAGGGGGGTTCGTCAACTAATGAAAAACTGTTTTTT; CDR3aa: CASSGGQGGSSTNEKLFF
abundance: -; v_gene: TRBV6-1; d_gene: TRBD1; j_gene: TRBJ2-2; CDR3nt: TGTGCCAGCAGCCCCATCGACAGGGCCACCGGGGAGCTGTTTTTT; CDR3aa: CASSPIDRATGELFF
abundance: -; v_gene: TRBV10-3; d_gene: -; j_gene: TRBJ1-1; CDR3nt: TGTGCCATCTCCGGCGGGAACACTGAAGCTTTCTTT; CDR3aa: CAISGGNTEAFF
abundance: -; v_gene: TRBV2; d_gene: TRBD2; j_gene: TRBJ2-7; CDR3nt: TGTGCCAGAGGACTAGCGGGGAGCAACGAGCAGTACTTC; CDR3aa: CARGLAGSNEQYF
abundance: -; v_gene: TRBV7-2; d_gene: -; j_gene: TRBJ1-1; CDR3nt: TGTGCCAGCAGCACCGGACCAAACACTGAAGCTTTCTTT; CDR3aa: CASSTGPNTEAFF
abundance: -; v_gene: TRBV19; d_gene: -; j_gene: TRBJ2-7; CDR3nt: TGTGCCAGTAGTATCCCGGGGCGCCCCTACGAGCAGTACTTC; CDR3aa: CASSIPGRPYEQYF
abundance: -; v_gene: TRBV5-4; d_gene: -; j_gene: TRBJ2-3; CDR3nt: TGTGCCAGCAGCGGCGCGGTCACAGATACGCAGTATTTT; CDR3aa: CASSGAVTDTQYF
abundance: -; v_gene: TRBV30; d_gene: -; j_gene: TRBJ1-2; CDR3nt: TGTGCCTCCTCACAGCCGGCCGGCTATGGCTACACCTTC; CDR3aa: CASSQPAGYGYTF
abundance: -; v_gene: TRBV11-3; d_gene: -; j_gene: TRBJ2-2; CDR3nt: TGTGCCAGCAGCCAGACACGAAACACCGGGGAGCTGTTTTTT; CDR3aa: CASSQTRNTGELFF
abundance: -; v_gene: TRBV4-2; d_gene: -; j_gene: TRBJ1-5; CDR3nt: TGTGCCAGCAGCCAAGCGGAATCCAGTTATAGCAATCAGCCCCAGCATTTT; CDR3aa: CASSQAESSYSNQPQHF
abundance: -; v_gene: TRBV10-3; d_gene: TRBD2; j_gene: TRBJ2-7; CDR3nt: TGTGCCATCAGGGCTAGCGGGGGGGCGTACGAGCAGTACTTC; CDR3aa: CAIRASGGAYEQYF
abundance: -; v_gene: TRBV7-6; d_gene: -; j_gene: TRBJ1-2; CDR3nt: TGTGCCAGTCTCCGAGGCTACACCTTC; CDR3aa: CASLRGYTF
abundance: -; v_gene: TRBV6-5; d_gene: -; j_gene: TRBJ2-1; CDR3nt: TGTGCCAGCAGGCCTGGACAGTTAGGCCACAATGAGCAGTTCTTC; CDR3aa: CASRPGQLGHNEQFF
abundance: -; v_gene: TRBV6-5; d_gene: -; j_gene: TRBJ1-5; CDR3nt: TGTGCCAGCAGGGGTACAGGGTGGGGCAATCAGCCCCAGCATTTT; CDR3aa: CASRGTGWGNQPQHF
abundance: -; v_gene: TRBV30; d_gene: -; j_gene: TRBJ1-1; CDR3nt: TGTGCCTGGAGTGGGGGCGCGGGGGAATTTAACACTGAAGCTTTCTTT; CDR3aa: CAWSGGAGEFNTEAFF
abundance: -; v_gene: TRBV6-6; d_gene: TRBD1; j_gene: TRBJ1-2; CDR3nt: TGTGCCAGCAGGTTAGGGACAGACGGCTACACCTTC; CDR3aa: CASRLGTDGYTF
abundance: -; v_gene: TRBV4-1; d_gene: -; j_gene: TRBJ2-1; CDR3nt: TGCGCCAGCAGCCAGCCCCAGAGGGGGAGGAATGAGCAGTTCTTC; CDR3aa: CASSQPQRGRNEQFF
abundance: -; v_gene: TRBV6-1; d_gene: -; j_gene: TRBJ1-5; CDR3nt: TGTGCCAGCAGTGAAGGGGCAGGTAGGCATCAGCCCCAGCATTTT; CDR3aa: CASSEGAGRHQPQHF
abundance: -; v_gene: TRBV6-6; d_gene: TRBD2; j_gene: TRBJ2-7; CDR3nt: TGTGCCAGCAGTTCCCGACTAGCGGGGGGGGAGCAGTACTTC; CDR3aa: CASSSRLAGGEQYF
abundance: once; v_gene: TRBV30; d_gene: -; j_gene: TRBJ1-2; CDR3nt: TGTGCCTGGAGATTTCCAGGGAACTATGGCTACACCTTC; CDR3aa: CAWRFPGNYGYTF
abundance: -; v_gene: TRBV7-8; d_gene: -; j_gene: TRBJ1-1; CDR3nt: TGTGCCAGCAGCCGAGACGGAAACACTGAAGCTTTCTTT; CDR3aa: CASSRDGNTEAFF
abundance: -; v_gene: TRBV5-1; d_gene: TRBD1; j_gene: TRBJ2-7; CDR3nt: TGCGCCAGCAGCTTGGGGGGACAGGGGGCCAACGAGCAGTACTTC; CDR3aa: CASSLGGQGANEQYF
abundance: -; v_gene: TRBV11-1; d_gene: -; j_gene: TRBJ2-3; CDR3nt: TGTGCCAGCAGCTTAGGTTGGCCAACTAGCACAGATACGCAGTATTTT; CDR3aa: CASSLGWPTSTDTQYF
abundance: -; v_gene: TRBV9; d_gene: TRBD2; j_gene: TRBJ2-3; CDR3nt: TGTGCCAGCAGCGGGACTAGCGGGGGGCCAGATACGCAGTATTTT; CDR3aa: CASSGTSGGPDTQYF
abundance: -; v_gene: TRBV5-1; d_gene: TRBD1; j_gene: TRBJ2-3; CDR3nt: TGCGCCAGCAGCCTAGGACAGGACACAGATACGCAGTATTTT; CDR3aa: CASSLGQDTDTQYF